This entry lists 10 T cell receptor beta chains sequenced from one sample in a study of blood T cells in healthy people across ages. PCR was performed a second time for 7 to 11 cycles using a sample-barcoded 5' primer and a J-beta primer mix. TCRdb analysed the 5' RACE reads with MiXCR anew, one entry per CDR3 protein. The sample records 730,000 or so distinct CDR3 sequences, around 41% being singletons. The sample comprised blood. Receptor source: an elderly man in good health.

The CDR3 protein is CASSAPGLAGNNEQYF. As DNA, the CDR3 is TGTGCCAGCAGTGCTCCGGGACTAGCGGGCAACAATGAGCAGTACTTC. The chain links TRBV25-1 to TRBJ2-5, with TRBD2 matching 12 bases. Germline values: CDR1 MGHDK, CDR2 SYGVNS. With 4 bases clipped from V and 11 bases from J, the junction kept 14 bases outside the gene matches. The CDR3 is made up of 16 amino acids.

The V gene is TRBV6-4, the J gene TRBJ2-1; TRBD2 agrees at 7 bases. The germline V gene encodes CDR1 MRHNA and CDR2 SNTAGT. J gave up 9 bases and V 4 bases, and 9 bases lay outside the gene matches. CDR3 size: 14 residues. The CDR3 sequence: CASSADSGFSEQFF. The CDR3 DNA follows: TGTGCCAGCAGTGCAGATAGCGGGTTTTCTGAGCAGTTCTTC.

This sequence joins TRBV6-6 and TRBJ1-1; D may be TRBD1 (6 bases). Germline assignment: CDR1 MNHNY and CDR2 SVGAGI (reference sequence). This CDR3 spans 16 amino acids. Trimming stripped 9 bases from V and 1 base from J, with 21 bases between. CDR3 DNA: TGTGCCAGAAGTGAGGGAGGGGGTATAGGGAACACTGAAGCTTTCTTT. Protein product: CARSEGGGIGNTEAFF.

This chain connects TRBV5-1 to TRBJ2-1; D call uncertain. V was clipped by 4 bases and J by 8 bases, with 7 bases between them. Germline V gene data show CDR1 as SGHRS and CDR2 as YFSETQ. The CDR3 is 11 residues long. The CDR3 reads CASSKIDEQFF. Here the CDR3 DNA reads TGCGCCAGCAGCAAGATAGATGAGCAGTTCTTC.

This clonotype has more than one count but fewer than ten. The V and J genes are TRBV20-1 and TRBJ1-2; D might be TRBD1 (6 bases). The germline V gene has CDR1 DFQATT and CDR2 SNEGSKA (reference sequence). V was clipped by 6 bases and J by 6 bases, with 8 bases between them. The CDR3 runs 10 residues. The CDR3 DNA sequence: TGCAGTGCGTCAGGGGATGGCTACACCTTC. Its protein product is CSASGDGYTF.

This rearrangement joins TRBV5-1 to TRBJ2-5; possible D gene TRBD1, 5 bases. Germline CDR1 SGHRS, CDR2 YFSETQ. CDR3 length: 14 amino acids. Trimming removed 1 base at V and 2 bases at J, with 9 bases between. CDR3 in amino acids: CASSLLTGQETQYF. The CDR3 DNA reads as TGCGCCAGCAGCTTGCTAACAGGACAAGAGACCCAGTACTTC.

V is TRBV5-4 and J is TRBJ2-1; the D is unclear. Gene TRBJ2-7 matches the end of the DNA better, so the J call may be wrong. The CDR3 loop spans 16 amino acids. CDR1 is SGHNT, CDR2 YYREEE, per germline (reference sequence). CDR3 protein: CASSLGNPAAYNEQYF. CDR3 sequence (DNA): TGTGCCAGCAGCTTAGGAAATCCGGCGGCCTACAATGAGCAGTACTTC.

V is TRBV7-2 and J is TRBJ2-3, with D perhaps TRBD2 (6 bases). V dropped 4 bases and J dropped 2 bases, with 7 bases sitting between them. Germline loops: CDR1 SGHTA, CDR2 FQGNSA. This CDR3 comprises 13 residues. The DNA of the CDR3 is TGTGCCAGCAGCTGGGGACTCACAGATACGCAGTATTTT. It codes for CASSWGLTDTQYF.

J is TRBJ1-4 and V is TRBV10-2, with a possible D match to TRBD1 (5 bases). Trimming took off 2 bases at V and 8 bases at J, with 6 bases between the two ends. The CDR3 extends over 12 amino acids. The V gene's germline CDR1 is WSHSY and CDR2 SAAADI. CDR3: CASSEPGEKLFF. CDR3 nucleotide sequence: TGCGCCAGCAGTGAGCCAGGGGAAAAACTGTTTTTT.

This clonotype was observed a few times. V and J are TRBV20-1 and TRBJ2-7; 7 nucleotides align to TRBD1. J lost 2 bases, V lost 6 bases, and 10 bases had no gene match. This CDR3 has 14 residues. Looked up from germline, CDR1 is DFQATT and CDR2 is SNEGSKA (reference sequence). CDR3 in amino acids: CSAQDRSEPYEQYF. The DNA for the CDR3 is TGCAGTGCCCAGGACAGGAGCGAACCCTACGAGCAGTACTTC.